The TCR beta chain under discussion was sequenced for a study of cytomegalovirus exposure and HLA in healthy donors. Both 60 Vbeta primers and 13 Jbeta primers went into the PCR. TCRdb's table, derived via immunoSEQ multiplex PCR, lists solely in-frame clones and lacks some. The sample holds 20,000 to 25,000 clones. The CDR3 consists of 14 residues. The junction had 2 bases not matched to a gene; V was cut back by 3 bases and J by 4 bases. From germline, CDR1 is LNHDA and CDR2 SQIVND (reference sequence). Sequencing used PBMCs. This chain connects TRBV19 to TRBJ2-2; TRBD2 matches at 7 bases. This TCR came from a man aged 55 to 70 in good health and CMV-seropositive. CDR3: CASSIPGGTGELFF. In DNA form, the CDR3 reads TGTGCCAGTAGTATTCCGGGAGGCACCGGGGAGCTGTTTTTT. The variable domain in full, completed from reference TRBV19 and TRBJ2-2, reads DGGITQSPKYLFRKEGQNVTLSCEQNLNHDAMYWYRQDPGQGLRLIYYSQIVNDFQKGDIAEGYSVSREKKESFPLTVTSAQKNPTAFYLCASSIPGGTGELFFGEGSRLTVL.